This T cell receptor beta chain was identified in a study of graft-versus-host responses after intestinal transplantation. Study-wide background: Tacrolimus plus steroids were given to all recipients for about three years, preceded by anti-thymocyte globulin induction. Findings and limits, study-wide: Early post-transplant HvG declines were associated with peak circulating GvH clone levels.

On this clone itself: Antigen specificity is unknown.

Libraries were prepared by immunoSEQ multiplex PCR; TCRdb keeps only in-frame clonotypes and omits some of them. The sample has 45,000 to 55,000 clones; approximately 95% are singletons. V lost 3 bases, J lost 1 base, and 15 bases stayed unmatched. The CDR3 length is 18 residues. The germline CDR1 and CDR2 sequences are LNHDA and SQIVND (reference sequence). The chain links TRBV19 to TRBJ2-7; the match to TRBD1 covers 7 bases. The sample was PBMCs, taken about 800 days after a first intestinal transplant, on the day of a second. This sequence was found in a human patient who received an intestinal transplant, so some T cells may come from the graft donor. The CDR3 coding sequence is TGTGCCAGTAGTATGATCATCGGGACAGTCGAGAGTTCCTACGAGCAGTACTTC. Amino acids: CASSMIIGTVESSYEQYF.